The T cell receptor beta chain described here comes from a study of T cells in tuberculosis. The study, taken as a whole, reports: A GMM-specific repertoire classifier reached 80% to 90% accuracy, AUROC over 0.85.

Clones were read by immunoSEQ multiplex PCR, and TCRdb kept only the in-frame ones, dropping some. The table records 25,000 to 30,000 clones, 90% of them present only once. The CDR3 contains 14 residues. The germline V gene encodes CDR1 MNHEY and CDR2 SVGAGI. Trimming took 4 bases from V and 7 from J, leaving 15 bases between them. Comments on this clone: No antigen is known for it.

The chain has TRBV6-5 and TRBJ2-3; no firm D call. The TCR originated in a donor between 5 and 29 years old with latent tuberculosis or without tuberculosis infection. Input material: PBMCs. This chain's CDR3 is CASSSGRDIHTQYF. DNA of the CDR3: TGTGCCAGCAGTTCAGGCCGTGACATACATACGCAGTATTTT.